The TCR beta chain under discussion was sequenced for a study of cytomegalovirus exposure and HLA in healthy donors. In regard to this clone: Antigen unknown.

60 Vbeta and 13 Jbeta primers were used in PCR. Generated by immunoSEQ multiplex PCR, the TCRdb table keeps only in-frame clones and is missing some. Its table lists about 34,000 clones. Study-level results: Researchers catalogued around 150 TCR beta chains as cytomegalovirus-associated.

Germline V CDR1 and CDR2: MGHRA, YSYEKL. The V and J ends lost 4 bases and 4 bases, in that order; junction bases with no gene match: 10. This CDR3 has 15 amino acids. The V call is TRBV4-1, the J call TRBJ2-7, with TRBD2 matching 7 bases. Sequences were obtained from PBMCs. The origin of this receptor is a woman aged 40 to 50 in good health and CMV-seropositive. The CDR3 loop is CASSLLAGAAYEQYF. CDR3 nucleotides: TGCGCCAGCAGCCTACTGGCGGGAGCTGCTTACGAGCAGTACTTC.